Listed here are 17 T cell receptor beta chains from one sample, sequenced in a study of blood T cell repertoires in COVID-19. The assay was immunoSEQ multiplex PCR, and TCRdb's table has in-frame clones only and misses some. The sample has 150,000 to 200,000 clones, around 80% seen once. The sample was PBMCs or T cells enriched from blood (not recorded which). The receptors shown here come from a woman aged 45-60 years who had recovered from COVID-19.

The chain employs TRBV28 and TRBJ1-3, with no clear D. Per germline, CDR1 MDHEN and CDR2 SYDVKM. There are 16 residues in the CDR3. V was clipped by 3 bases and J by 1 base, with 13 bases between them. The CDR3 loop is CASSLAGSISGNTIYF. In DNA form, the CDR3 reads TGTGCCAGCAGTTTGGCAGGATCCATTTCTGGAAACACCATATATTTT.

The chain's CDR3 is CAISGSIDWISYEQYF. The CDR3 DNA reads TGTGCCATCAGCGGTTCTATTGACTGGATCTCCTACGAGCAGTACTTC. The V gene is TRBV10-3, the J gene TRBJ2-7; D uncertain. This CDR3 region has 16 residues. Germline-derived CDR1 and CDR2 are ENHRY and SYGVKD. The V gene lost 6 bases and the J gene lost 0 bases, with 18 bases spanning the gap.

The V and J genes are TRBV9 and TRBJ2-7; TRBD1 aligns across 8 bases. Trimming at V came to 3 bases and at J to 2 bases, leaving 7 bases not matched to a gene. The CDR3 is made up of 15 amino acids. Germline CDR1 and CDR2: SGDLS and YYNGEE. CDR3 sequence: CASSEGTGPAYEQYF. The DNA of the CDR3 is TGTGCCAGCAGCGAAGGGACAGGACCTGCCTACGAGCAGTACTTC.

The chain recombines TRBV10-3 with TRBJ2-7; D possibly corresponds to TRBD2 (6 bases). The V gene's germline CDR1 is ENHRY and CDR2 SYGVKD. The V end lost 3 bases, the J end lost 0 bases, and 9 bases lay between the germline ends. CDR3 length equals 14 residues. CDR3 in amino acids: CAISDGGVSYEQYF. The CDR3 coding sequence is TGTGCCATCAGTGACGGCGGGGTCTCCTACGAGCAGTACTTC.

CDR3 loop: CASSIVGTGIQSAQHF. The CDR3 DNA follows: TGTGCCAGTAGTATCGTTGGGACTGGGATTCAGTCGGCCCAGCATTTT. The chain links TRBV19 to TRBJ1-5, with D maybe TRBD1 (5 bases). The CDR3 is 16 amino acids. Germline CDR1 reads LNHDA; CDR2 reads SQIVND (reference sequence). V lost 3 bases and J lost 11, with 23 bases in between.

The gene calls are TRBV4-1 and TRBJ2-2; D gene uncertain. Germline loops: CDR1 MGHRA, CDR2 YSYEKL. Deletions cut 2 bases from V and 5 bases from J, with 12 bases between. CDR3 length: 15 residues. This chain's CDR3 is CASSQSDWITGELFF. In DNA, the CDR3 is TGCGCCAGCAGCCAATCTGACTGGATTACCGGGGAGCTGTTTTTT.

The J gene is TRBJ1-4, the V gene TRBV5-1; D perhaps matches TRBD1 (5 bases). This CDR3 has 14 amino acids. Deletions cut 0 bases from V and 8 bases from J, with 11 bases between. Germline lookup yields CDR1 SGHRS and CDR2 YFSETQ. In nucleotides, the CDR3 is TGCGCCAGCAGCTTGGGGTCAGGGATGGAAAAACTGTTTTTT. It yields the protein CASSLGSGMEKLFF.

The chain employs TRBV7-3 and TRBJ2-1; 10 bases map to TRBD2. CDR3 length: 19 amino acids. V was pared by 3 bases and J by 6 bases, with 17 bases of the junction left unmatched. The germline V gene has CDR1 SGHTA and CDR2 FQGTGA. This CDR3 is CASSFKGLAGDGATNEQFF. CDR3 in DNA: TGTGCCAGCAGCTTCAAGGGGCTAGCGGGAGATGGGGCGACCAATGAGCAGTTCTTC.

The gene calls are TRBV7-8 and TRBJ1-1; D gene unclear. V shed 1 base and J shed 5 bases, with 8 bases lying between them. CDR1 is SGHVS, CDR2 FQNEAQ, per germline. The CDR3 runs 13 residues. CDR3 sequence: CASSLDERTEAFF. Written as DNA, the CDR3 is TGTGCCAGCAGCTTAGATGAGAGGACTGAAGCTTTCTTT.

The chain combines TRBV12-5 with TRBJ2-5, with D maybe TRBD2 (5 bases). CDR1 is LGHNT and CDR2 is FRNRAP in the germline V gene. Trimming left V 5 bases short and J 5 bases short, with 9 bases between. The CDR3 totals 12 residues. The CDR3 loop is CASGTSLETQYF. The CDR3 DNA follows: TGTGCTAGTGGTACTAGTTTGGAGACCCAGTACTTC.

This chain joins TRBV7-3 and TRBJ1-1; 7 positions match TRBD1. The CDR3 spans 23 residues. V shed 1 base, J shed 3 bases, and the junction held 29 bases outside the gene matches. CDR1 and CDR2 (germline): SGHTA, FQGTGA. CDR3 loop: CASSLRGPGDTRDSHHLDTEAFF. In nucleotides, the CDR3 is TGTGCCAGCAGCTTAAGGGGGCCGGGGGATACCCGGGACAGCCACCACCTGGACACTGAAGCTTTCTTT.

This clone was counted between two and nine times. The CDR3: CASSLGPRLASHIHNEQFF. DNA for the CDR3: TGTGCCAGCAGTTTAGGGCCGAGACTAGCGTCCCACATTCACAATGAGCAGTTCTTC. This chain uses TRBV28 with TRBJ2-1; 8 bases match TRBD2. This CDR3 comprises 19 residues. V dropped 2 bases and J dropped 5; count of bases not matched to a gene: 17. Germline-derived CDR1 and CDR2 are MDHEN and SYDVKM.

This rearrangement joins TRBV6-1 to TRBJ1-2; D call uncertain. V lost 2 bases, J lost 8 bases, and 21 bases lay in between. The CDR3 totals 16 residues. In germline, CDR1 is MNHNS, CDR2 SASEGT. The CDR3 coding sequence is TGTGCCAGCAGTGAACGGAGGTCAGTGACCCCTTGGGGCTACACCTTC. This codes for CASSERRSVTPWGYTF.

This clone was detected only a few times. The chain uses TRBV7-2 and TRBJ1-2, with a possible D match to TRBD1 (5 bases). The CDR3 covers 14 residues. Per the germline V gene, CDR1 is SGHTA and CDR2 is FQGNSA. V was pared by 4 bases and J by 4 bases, with 13 bases between. The CDR3 DNA reads as TGTGCCAGCAGCTCTAGACAGCCCCCCTATGGCTACACCTTC. Protein: CASSSRQPPYGYTF.

The chain links TRBV2 to TRBJ1-3; no definite D call. This CDR3 contains 16 residues. Germline V gene sequence: CDR1 SNHLY, CDR2 FYNNEI. Between the trimmed V and J ends, which lost 2 bases and 1 base, there was a span of 12 bases. CDR3 nucleotides: TGTGCCAGCAGTGAAAAAGGAGGGCCTTCTGGAAACACCATATATTTT. As protein: CASSEKGGPSGNTIYF.

CDR3 sequence (DNA): TGTGCCAGCAGTTCCTACAGAAACTATGGCTACACCTTC. It encodes CASSSYRNYGYTF. The chain carries TRBV28 and TRBJ1-2; no reliable D call. The CDR3 totals 13 residues. Deletions cut 4 bases from V and 2 bases from J, with 8 bases between. Germline CDR1 is MDHEN and CDR2 is SYDVKM.

The chain carries TRBV7-2 and TRBJ2-1, with TRBD2 matching over 7 bases. From germline, CDR1 is SGHTA and CDR2 FQGNSA. CDR3 length: 16 amino acids. The junction had 10 bases not matched to a gene; V was cut back by 2 bases and J by 6 bases. The CDR3 loop is CASSLHVVSSGNEQFF. As DNA, the CDR3 is TGTGCCAGCAGCTTACATGTTGTGTCTAGCGGCAATGAGCAGTTCTTC.